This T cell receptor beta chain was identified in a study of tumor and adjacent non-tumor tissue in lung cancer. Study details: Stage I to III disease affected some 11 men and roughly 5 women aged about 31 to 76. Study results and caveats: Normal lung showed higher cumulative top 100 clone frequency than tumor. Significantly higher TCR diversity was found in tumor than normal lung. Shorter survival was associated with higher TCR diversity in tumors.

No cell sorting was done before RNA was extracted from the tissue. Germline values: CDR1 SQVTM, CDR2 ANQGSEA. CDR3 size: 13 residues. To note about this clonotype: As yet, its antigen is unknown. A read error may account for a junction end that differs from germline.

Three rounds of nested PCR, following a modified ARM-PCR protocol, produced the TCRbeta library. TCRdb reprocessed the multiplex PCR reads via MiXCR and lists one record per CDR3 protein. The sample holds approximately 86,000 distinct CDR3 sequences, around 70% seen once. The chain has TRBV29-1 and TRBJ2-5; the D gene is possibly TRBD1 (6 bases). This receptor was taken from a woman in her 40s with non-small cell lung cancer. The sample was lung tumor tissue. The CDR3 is CSVDCWGQETQYF. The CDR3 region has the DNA TGCAGCGTTGATTGCTGGGGACAAGAGACACAGTACTTC.